Sequencing of this T cell receptor beta chain was carried out in a study of shared clonotypes between healthy human individuals. As for the study in general: CD4 naive cells filled three plates per donor, CD4 memory three, CD8 naive two and CD8 memory one.

Those who donated, Caucasian adults without exception, all lived in Nashville, Tennessee. Turning to this clone: Its antigen remains unknown.

V shed 4 bases, J shed 5 bases, and the junction held 8 bases outside the gene matches. CDR3 length: 15 amino acids. Germline values: CDR1 SGDLS, CDR2 YYNGEE. Assay: immunoSEQ multiplex PCR; the TCRdb copy retains only in-frame clones and omits some. The sample lists over 950,000 clones, roughly 80% occurring once. Whole-study results and caveats: Represented diversity, genetic and exposure-history alike, was limited by few donors.

The rearrangement uses TRBV9 and TRBJ2-2; 7 bases agree with TRBD2. The sequenced sample was memory CD4+ T cells from PBMCs. As to subset: CD45RA-negative fraction. The sequence derives from a man younger than 30 in good health. Some clones in this sample may be carry-over from other donors' samples. The CDR3 DNA reads as TGTGCCAGCAGCAAGGAGCGGGACCCGACCGGGGAGCTGTTTTTT. Its translation is CASSKERDPTGELFF.